A selection of T cell receptor beta chains follows, all from one sample in a study of shared clonotypes between healthy human individuals. Only in-frame clones appear in the TCRdb table, and some are missing; sequencing was by immunoSEQ multiplex PCR. The table includes roughly 570,000 clones, 95% to 98% detected once. The material sequenced was naive CD8+ T cells sorted from blood. These receptors originate from a man aged 25 to 40 in good health. CDR3s include the opening cysteine and the closing phenylalanine or tryptophan. The D gene is left open where the match is weak. The listing skips clone size in some rows; elsewhere it reads once, few, many or a size class.

d_call,j_call,v_call,clone_size,cdr3_nt,cdr3_aa
NA,TRBJ2-2,TRBV9,NA,TGTGCCAGCAGCCCCGGACAGAGCACCGGGGAGCTGTTTTTT,CASSPGQSTGELFF
NA,TRBJ1-4,TRBV14,once,TGTGCCAGCAGCCAAGATCCCAGGGAATATGAAAAACTGTTTTTT,CASSQDPREYEKLFF
NA,TRBJ2-5,TRBV14,NA,TGTGCCAGCAGCCAAGATTCCCAGGGACAAGAGACCCAGTACTTC,CASSQDSQGQETQYF
NA,TRBJ1-2,TRBV4-1,NA,TGCGCCAGCAGCCAGTATCAGGGAAATGGCTACACCTTC,CASSQYQGNGYTF
NA,TRBJ2-7,TRBV7-2,NA,TGTGCCAGCAGCTTCAGCGGCTACGAGCAGTACTTC,CASSFSGYEQYF
TRBD2,TRBJ2-7,TRBV5-4,NA,TGTGCCAGCAGCCTTGAGGGAGGGCCGCACGAGCAGTACTTC,CASSLEGGPHEQYF
NA,TRBJ2-1,TRBV19,NA,TGTGCCAGTCGCGTCCCCGGTCTCTACAATGAGCAGTTCTTC,CASRVPGLYNEQFF
NA,TRBJ2-1,TRBV7-9,once,TGTGCCAGCAGCCCTCCCCCTTATCGGGACGACTTAGCCAATGAGCAGTTCTTC,CASSPPPYRDDLANEQFF
NA,TRBJ2-1,TRBV4-1,NA,TGCGCCAGCAGCCAAAGACAGTTTGGTGAGCAGTTCTTC,CASSQRQFGEQFF
NA,TRBJ2-7,TRBV27,NA,TGTGCCAGCAGTGACGGGGGCAGGTCCTACGAGCAGTACTTC,CASSDGGRSYEQYF
NA,TRBJ1-1,TRBV5-5,NA,TGTGCCAGCAGCTTGACCCCTGAGAGGACTGAAGCTTTCTTT,CASSLTPERTEAFF
NA,TRBJ2-1,TRBV18,NA,TGTGCCAGCTCACCCACAAGGGCCCCGACAGGCGGCCAAAAGAATGAGCAGTTCTTC,CASSPTRAPTGGQKNEQFF
NA,TRBJ2-1,TRBV5-8,NA,TGTGCCAGCAGCTTGGCGGGAGATAATGAGCAGTTCTTC,CASSLAGDNEQFF
NA,TRBJ1-1,TRBV4-3,NA,TGCGCCAGCAGCCAAGCCCGGACCCTCACTGAAGCTTTCTTT,CASSQARTLTEAFF
NA,TRBJ2-7,TRBV29-1,once,TGCAGCGTTACCGGCACACCTCTCTCCTACGAGCAGTACTTC,CSVTGTPLSYEQYF
NA,TRBJ2-1,TRBV4-1,NA,TGCGCCAGCAGCCAACGGCACAATGAGCAGTTCTTC,CASSQRHNEQFF
NA,TRBJ2-5,TRBV2,once,TGTGCCAGCGAGCAGGGACTCCAAGAGACCCAGTACTTC,CASEQGLQETQYF
TRBD1,TRBJ2-1,TRBV19,NA,TGTGCCAGTAGTATATGGACAGGGGTCAACAATGAGCAGTTCTTC,CASSIWTGVNNEQFF
TRBD1,TRBJ1-5,TRBV7-2,NA,TGTGCCAGCAGCCCGACAGGGGGAGTTCAGCCCCAGCATTTT,CASSPTGGVQPQHF
TRBD1,TRBJ1-1,TRBV18,NA,TGTGCCAGCTCACCTACGACAGGGCTTAACACTGAAGCTTTCTTT,CASSPTTGLNTEAFF
TRBD1,TRBJ2-1,TRBV6-1,once,TGTGCCAGCAGTGCCTACCCTTTGAAGGGGGCCTCCTACAATGAGCAGTTCTTC,CASSAYPLKGASYNEQFF
TRBD2,TRBJ2-7,TRBV29-1,NA,TGCAGCGTCCGACTAGCGGGATTCGAGCAGTACTTC,CSVRLAGFEQYF
NA,TRBJ2-5,TRBV11-2,NA,TGTGCCAGCAGCTTAGGACCGGGGGGCCTAGAGACCCAGTACTTC,CASSLGPGGLETQYF
TRBD2,TRBJ2-2,TRBV11-2,NA,TGTGCCAGCAGCTTTTCTAGCGGGAGATCCGGCGGGGAGCTGTTTTTT,CASSFSSGRSGGELFF
NA,TRBJ2-3,TRBV7-9,NA,TGTGCCAGCAGCGCTACGTTGGGGGGTAGGGCAGATACGCAGTATTTT,CASSATLGGRADTQYF
NA,TRBJ2-1,TRBV30,NA,TGTGCCTGGGAAGGTTACAATGAGCAGTTCTTC,CAWEGYNEQFF
NA,TRBJ2-1,TRBV4-3,NA,TGCGCCAGCAGCCAAAACAGAGGACGCCCCTACAATGAGCAGTTCTTC,CASSQNRGRPYNEQFF
NA,TRBJ2-4,TRBV19,NA,TGTGCCAGTAGTCAACTAGACATTCAGTACTTC,CASSQLDIQYF
NA,TRBJ1-1,TRBV29-1,NA,TGCAGCGTTGAGGCAGGGGATGTTTTAAACACTGAAGCTTTCTTT,CSVEAGDVLNTEAFF
NA,TRBJ2-1,TRBV4-3,once,TGCGCCAGCAGCCCCCAGACAGTGAGCTCCTACAATGAGCAGTTCTTC,CASSPQTVSSYNEQFF
NA,TRBJ1-5,TRBV15,NA,TGTGCCACCAGCAGGGGTAGGACAGACCATCAGCCCCAGCATTTT,CATSRGRTDHQPQHF
TRBD1,TRBJ1-2,TRBV11-2,NA,TGTGCCAGCAGCTTAATCCGTTCCGTCGGGACAGGGGGCTACTATGGCTACACCTTC,CASSLIRSVGTGGYYGYTF
TRBD2,TRBJ2-5,TRBV28,NA,TGTGCCAGCACCCCGGGGGGGCCCCCTGAGACCCAGTACTTC,CASTPGGPPETQYF
NA,TRBJ1-3,TRBV9,NA,TGTGCCAGCAGCGTAGTGGGAGGGTCTGGAAACACCATATATTTT,CASSVVGGSGNTIYF
TRBD1,TRBJ2-2,TRBV11-2,NA,TGTGCCAGCAGCCCGTTGACAGGGTTTTTCGGCGGGGAGCTGTTTTTT,CASSPLTGFFGGELFF
TRBD1,TRBJ2-1,TRBV27,NA,TGTGCCAGCAGTTTCCTCACAGGGGCATCCTACAATGAGCAGTTCTTC,CASSFLTGASYNEQFF
TRBD1,TRBJ1-3,TRBV7-2,NA,TGTGCCAGCAGCCCTCAGACAGGGGGACTCTCTGGAAACACCATATATTTT,CASSPQTGGLSGNTIYF